The 22 T cell receptor beta chains given below trace back to one sample, sequenced in a study of response to subunit inactivated influenza vaccine. TCRdb reprocessed the RT-PCR reads with MiXCR, giving one entry per CDR3 protein. The data contain 490,000 or so distinct CDR3 sequences, approximately 7.6% of them singletons. Sequencing was performed on PBMCs from blood, taken approximately 25 months after vaccination. These receptors all come from a man aged 50 to 75 who received an inactivated influenza vaccine.

The genes are TRBV6-2 or TRBV6-3 and TRBJ1-1, with D possibly TRBD1 on 5 matching bases. Trimming left V 8 bases short and J 7 bases short, with 17 bases between. Germline lookup yields CDR1 MNHEY and CDR2 SVGEGT. CDR3 length: 13 amino acids. This chain's CDR3 is CASAPGGGSEAFF. The CDR3 bases are TGTGCCAGCGCCCCCGGGGGGGGTAGTGAAGCTTTCTTT.

V is TRBV6-5 and J is TRBJ2-5, with TRBD2 identical over 10 bases. Germline loops: CDR1 MNHEY, CDR2 SVGAGI. V shed 0 bases, J shed 5 bases, and the junction held 12 bases outside the gene matches. This CDR3 has 18 residues. For the CDR3, the DNA is TGTGCCAGCAGTTACTCCATACCCCTAGCGGGAGTGGGGGAGACCCAGTACTTC. Translation: CASSYSIPLAGVGETQYF.

The sample holds a few counts of this clonotype. The V and J genes are TRBV30 and TRBJ2-7, with D maybe TRBD2 (5 bases). Trimming cost V 3 bases and J 5 bases, with 8 bases left between them. In germline, CDR1 is GTSNPN, CDR2 SVGIG (reference sequence). The CDR3 runs to 11 residues. Here the CDR3 reads CAWRRADEQYF. The CDR3 coding sequence is TGTGCCTGGAGGAGGGCAGACGAGCAGTACTTC. Supplemented by reference TRBV30 and TRBJ2-7, the full variable domain reads SQTIHQWPATLVQPVGSPLSLECTVEGTSNPNLYWYRQAAGRGLQLLFYSVGIGQISSEVPQNLSASRPQDRQFILSSKKLLLSDSGFYLCAWRRADEQYFGPGTRLTVT.

Only a few counts were recorded for this clonotype. The chain links TRBV6-5 to TRBJ2-7, with no clear D. The CDR3 runs to 15 residues. V gave up 4 bases and J gave up 0 bases, with 13 bases separating them. The germline V gene encodes CDR1 MNHEY and CDR2 SVGAGI. CDR3 sequence reads: CASSSLPFGSYEQYF. CDR3 sequence (DNA): TGTGCCAGCAGTTCCCTTCCCTTTGGCTCCTACGAGCAGTACTTC.

This rearrangement joins TRBV2 to TRBJ2-1, with D perhaps TRBD2 (6 bases). From germline, CDR1 is SNHLY and CDR2 FYNNEI. The CDR3 is 16 amino acids. The V end lost 6 bases, the J end lost 1 base, and 16 bases lay between the germline ends. The CDR3 nucleotides are TGTGCCAGCAGCGGTTTCCAGGGAGGATCCTACAATGAGCAGTTCTTC. The encoded protein is CASSGFQGGSYNEQFF. The whole variable domain, filled in from reference TRBV2 and TRBJ2-1, reads EPEVTQTPSHQVTQMGQEVILRCVPISNHLYFYWYRQILGQKVEFLVSFYNNEISEKSEIFDDQFSVERPDGSNFTLKIRSTKLEDSAMYFCASSGFQGGSYNEQFFGPGTRLTVL.

This clonotype was seen ten or more times. This sequence joins TRBV27 and TRBJ2-1; 13 bases are a match to TRBD2. The CDR3 is 16 residues long. J was trimmed by 7 bases and V by 4 bases; bases with no gene match: 7. Germline CDR1 MNHEY, CDR2 SMNVEV (reference sequence). The CDR3 region has the DNA TGTGCCAGCAGTTACCTACTAGCGGGAGGGGGGAATGAGCAGTTCTTC. Translation: CASSYLLAGGGNEQFF.

This clonotype was seen repeatedly, ten times or more. The V gene is TRBV6-2 or TRBV6-3, the J gene TRBJ2-7; 7 bases align to TRBD2. V dropped 7 bases and J dropped 0; count of bases not matched to a gene: 12. This CDR3 has 16 amino acids. CDR1 is MNHEY, CDR2 SVGEGT, per germline. The CDR3 spells CASIPREGTTSYEQYF. CDR3 coding DNA: TGTGCCAGCATCCCTAGGGAGGGGACCACCTCCTACGAGCAGTACTTC.

This rearrangement joins TRBV3-1 to TRBJ2-3; TRBD2 agrees at 7 bases. CDR1 is LGHDT, CDR2 YNNKEL, per germline (reference sequence). V lost 2 bases to trimming and J lost 1 base; unmatched junction nucleotides: 3. The CDR3 is made up of 15 amino acids. DNA of the CDR3: TGTGCCAGCAGCCAACGACTAGCTGGCACAGATACGCAGTATTTT. Translated, it gives CASSQRLAGTDTQYF.

This clonotype has only a few counts. The V and J genes are TRBV4-1 and TRBJ2-3; TRBD1 is a possible D gene (6 bases). V lost 2 bases to trimming and J lost 5 bases, with 11 bases between them. Germline CDR1 MGHRA, CDR2 YSYEKL. The CDR3 contains 14 residues. The CDR3: CASSQPGTQDTQYF. The CDR3 DNA sequence: TGCGCCAGCAGCCAACCCGGGACACAAGATACGCAGTATTTT.

V and J are TRBV29-1 and TRBJ2-2; TRBD1 matches 9 bases. Losses at the gene ends were 6 bases for V and 0 bases for J; bases not matched to a gene: 5. The CDR3 runs to 15 residues. Germline CDR1 reads SQVTM; CDR2 reads ANQGSEA. The CDR3: CSVRTGGANTGELFF. For the CDR3, the DNA is TGCAGCGTCCGTACAGGGGGCGCGAACACCGGGGAGCTGTTTTTT.

This rearrangement joins TRBV4-3 to TRBJ2-7, with D possibly being TRBD1 (6 bases). CDR3 length equals 15 residues. The V and J ends lost 2 bases and 4 bases respectively, with 15 bases between them. From germline, CDR1 is LGHNA and CDR2 YSLEER. CDR3 DNA: TGCGCCAGCAGCCAAACTCCCCAGGGGTCTTACGAGCAGTACTTC. This translates into CASSQTPQGSYEQYF.

In nucleotides, the CDR3 is TGTGCCAGCAGTTTAACAGGGAGTAGTCACGAGCAGTACTTC. Protein sequence: CASSLTGSSHEQYF. The chain couples TRBV12-3 or TRBV12-4 to TRBJ2-7; a possible D gene is TRBD1 (6 bases). The CDR3 totals 14 residues. V lost 2 bases and J lost 5, with 13 bases in between.

This clonotype was observed many times. V is TRBV28 and J is TRBJ2-1, with 11 positions matching TRBD2. The trim removed 5 bases at V and 5 bases at J, leaving 2 bases unmatched. Germline assignment: CDR1 MDHEN and CDR2 SYDVKM. The CDR3 is made up of 14 amino acids. DNA for the CDR3: TGTGCCAGCAGTATAGCGGGGGGGAACAATGAGCAGTTCTTC. Residues: CASSIAGGNNEQFF.

This sequence joins TRBV4-3 and TRBJ1-5, with 12 bases that match TRBD1. The CDR3 is 19 residues long. V dropped 8 bases and J dropped 3; count of bases not matched to a gene: 17. Germline-derived CDR1 and CDR2 are LGHNA and YSLEER. The CDR3 coding sequence is TGCGCCAGCCACGCATACTCCGGGACAGGGGGCAAAATCAATCAGCCCCAGCATTTT. Its translation: CASHAYSGTGGKINQPQHF.

This rearrangement joins TRBV27 to TRBJ1-6; D is undetermined. Trimming took 9 bases from V and 2 from J, leaving 20 bases between them. The length of the CDR3 is 17 residues. CDR1 and CDR2 (germline): MNHEY, SMNVEV (reference sequence). DNA of the CDR3: TGTGCCAGTTCCGGGCGGTTTTCAGGCCCCTATAATTCACCCCTCCACTTT. It encodes CASSGRFSGPYNSPLHF.

This clonotype was observed a few times. V gene TRBV29-1 combines with J gene TRBJ2-1; 11 bases are shared with TRBD1. In germline, CDR1 is SQVTM, CDR2 ANQGSEA. After removal of 7 bases from V and 9 bases from J, the junction contained 8 bases not matched to a gene. The CDR3 extends over 13 amino acids. The CDR3 DNA reads TGCAGCGAAAGGGACAGGGGGAGGGCTGAGCAGTTCTTC. It codes for CSERDRGRAEQFF.

The sample holds many counts of this clonotype. The rearrangement links TRBV19 to TRBJ2-1, with TRBD2 identical over 8 bases. From germline, CDR1 is LNHDA and CDR2 SQIVND (reference sequence). The J segment lost 9 bases and the V segment lost 1 base, leaving 11 bases of the junction unmatched. CDR3 length equals 16 residues. The CDR3 reads CASSIGSGLGLVEQFF. The CDR3, as DNA: TGTGCCAGTAGTATAGGGTCGGGACTAGGATTGGTTGAGCAGTTCTTC.

This clonotype was observed at least ten times. The J gene is TRBJ1-2, the V gene TRBV25-1; no clear D gene. Germline V gene sequence: CDR1 MGHDK, CDR2 SYGVNS. The CDR3 runs 13 residues. Trimming left V 4 bases short and J 1 base short, with 7 bases between. CDR3 DNA: TGTGCCAGCAGTGCGGGGATTAACTATGGCTACACCTTC. Translated: CASSAGINYGYTF.

At least ten counts were recorded for this clonotype. The rearrangement links TRBV11-2 to TRBJ1-6, with D uncertain. The CDR3 contains 13 residues. CDR1 and CDR2 from the germline V gene are SGHAT and FQNNGV. V was cut by 3 bases and J by 9 bases, with 9 bases left in between. In nucleotides, the CDR3 is TGTGCCAGCAGCTTGGAACGGGTTTCACCCCTCCACTTT. Translation gives CASSLERVSPLHF.

J is TRBJ2-1 and V is TRBV20-1; TRBD2 matches at 13 bases. V was clipped by 2 bases and J by 4 bases; unmatched bases: 2. The CDR3 is made up of 15 amino acids. Germline V lookup: CDR1 DFQATT, CDR2 SNEGSKA (reference sequence). The CDR3 region is CSARTSGRGYNEQFF. The CDR3 DNA is TGCAGTGCTAGAACTAGCGGGAGGGGGTACAATGAGCAGTTCTTC.

This clonotype was seen a handful of times. The chain has TRBV25-1 and TRBJ1-2; the match to TRBD1 covers 8 bases. Germline V lookup: CDR1 MGHDK, CDR2 SYGVNS. V shed 6 bases, J shed 3 bases, and the junction held 3 bases outside the gene matches. The CDR3 is 13 residues long. The CDR3 reads CASRPGQDYGYTF. The CDR3 DNA reads TGTGCCAGCAGACCGGGACAGGACTATGGCTACACCTTC.

This clonotype was recorded at least ten times. This chain joins TRBV6-2 or TRBV6-3 and TRBJ1-6; D possibly corresponds to TRBD1 (6 bases). CDR1 and CDR2 from the germline V gene are MNHEY and SVGEGT. Trimming shortened V by 7 bases and J by 7 bases, and 17 bases separated the two germline ends. The CDR3 sequence is 15 residues long. For the CDR3, the DNA is TGTGCCAGCAAACCTACAGGGACGGCAAATTCACCCCTCCACTTT. Amino acid sequence: CASKPTGTANSPLHF.